One sample yielded the 18 T cell receptor beta chains listed below, sequenced in a study of CD8 T cells in Susac syndrome. The RNA, about 0.5 to 1 ug, was put through reverse transcription using random hexamers. MiXCR, applied by TCRdb to the immunoSEQ multiplex PCR reads, yields one record per CDR3 protein. The repertoire consists of about 200,000 distinct CDR3 sequences, with about 95% occurring once and the leading ten covering roughly 0.088%. The sample was CD4+ T cells from PBMCs. The origin of the receptors is a human donor with multiple sclerosis.

The J gene is TRBJ1-1, the V gene TRBV12-5; weak D call: TRBD1 (5 bases). The germline CDR1 and CDR2 sequences are LGHNT and FRNRAP. The V and J ends lost 3 bases and 5 bases respectively, with 19 bases between them. The CDR3 sequence is 16 residues long. The CDR3 reads CASGFHSGHRRTEAFF. CDR3 nucleotide sequence: TGTGCTAGTGGTTTCCATAGTGGACATAGGAGGACTGAAGCTTTCTTT.

This chain connects TRBV28 to TRBJ2-7; D is undetermined. The V gene lost 5 bases and the J gene lost 2 bases, with 10 bases spanning the gap. Per germline, CDR1 MDHEN and CDR2 SYDVKM. The CDR3 sequence is 13 residues long. The CDR3 is CASSDHGTYEQYF. DNA of the CDR3: TGTGCCAGCAGTGATCATGGGACCTACGAGCAGTACTTC.

The chain couples TRBV3-1 to TRBJ2-3; D uncertain. Germline assignment: CDR1 LGHDT and CDR2 YNNKEL (reference sequence). The CDR3 has 12 amino acids. V was trimmed by 5 bases and J by 0 bases, leaving 3 bases between them. The CDR3 DNA is TGTGCCAGCAGCGAAAGCACAGATACGCAGTATTTT. Protein product: CASSESTDTQYF.

The rearrangement uses TRBV10-3 and TRBJ2-5; TRBD1 aligns across 7 bases. The germline gives CDR1 ENHRY, CDR2 SYGVKD. V shed 11 bases, J shed 0 bases, and the junction held 6 bases outside the gene matches. The CDR3 totals 13 residues. The CDR3 nucleotides read TGTGCCGTAGAGGACAGGTACCAAGAGACCCAGTACTTC. The encoded protein is CAVEDRYQETQYF.

The chain joins TRBV15 to TRBJ2-7; D remains ambiguous. The V end was cut by 1 base, the J end by 2 bases, with 15 bases between. This CDR3 comprises 16 residues. Germline CDR1 and CDR2: LNHNV and YYDKDF (reference sequence). The chain's CDR3 is CATSRGPNSEPYEQYF. The CDR3 nucleotides read TGTGCCACCAGCAGAGGCCCGAACAGCGAACCCTACGAGCAGTACTTC.

The V gene is TRBV7-2, the J gene TRBJ2-1, with D tentatively TRBD1 (6 bases). Germline loops: CDR1 SGHTA, CDR2 FQGNSA. The CDR3 sequence is 14 residues long. Trimming took off 6 bases at V and 8 bases at J, with 17 bases between the two ends. CDR3 coding DNA: TGTGCCAGCAGAAGACAGGTGGTCAATTATGAGCAGTTCTTC. This encodes CASRRQVVNYEQFF.

V usage is TRBV7-3 and J usage is TRBJ2-3; 10 positions match TRBD1. Per germline, CDR1 SGHTA and CDR2 FQGTGA. The CDR3 consists of 16 residues. V shed 2 bases, J shed 2 bases, and the junction held 4 bases outside the gene matches. The CDR3 sequence is CASSLSGQGHTDTQYF. CDR3 DNA sequence: TGTGCCAGCAGCTTATCGGGACAGGGGCACACAGATACGCAGTATTTT.

The chain joins TRBV5-1 to TRBJ2-5; 9 bases map to TRBD1. This CDR3 has 15 amino acids. Looked up from germline, CDR1 is SGHRS and CDR2 is YFSETQ. The V segment lost 3 bases and the J segment 4 bases; nucleotides outside the gene matches: 7. The CDR3 is CASSSRDRARETQYF. In nucleotides, the CDR3 is TGCGCCAGCAGCTCCCGGGACAGGGCCCGAGAGACCCAGTACTTC. The variable domain in full, with the rest retrieved from reference TRBV5-1 and TRBJ2-5, is KAGVTQTPRYLIKTRGQQVTLSCSPISGHRSVSWYQQTPGQGLQFLFEYFSETQRNKGNFPGRFSGRQFSNSRSEMNVSTLELGDSALYLCASSSRDRARETQYFGPGTRLLVL.

J is TRBJ2-7 and V is TRBV7-9; D may be TRBD2 (6 bases). The CDR3 runs to 14 residues. V gave up 7 bases and J gave up 0 bases, with 13 bases separating them. The germline V gene encodes CDR1 SEHNR and CDR2 FQNEAQ (reference sequence). Here the CDR3 reads CASMRLGSSYEQYF. DNA for the CDR3: TGTGCCAGCATGCGACTAGGTAGCTCCTACGAGCAGTACTTC.

The chain links TRBV19 to TRBJ2-1; 8 bases agree with TRBD2. J gave up 3 bases and V 5 bases, and 12 bases lay outside the gene matches. Per the germline V gene, CDR1 is LNHDA and CDR2 is SQIVND (reference sequence). CDR3 length: 17 residues. The CDR3 region has the DNA TGTGCCAGTAGTCTCCCCGCCACTAGCGGACTCTACAATGAGCAGTTCTTC. Protein sequence: CASSLPATSGLYNEQFF.

The chain has TRBV30 and TRBJ2-5, with D perhaps being TRBD1 or TRBD2 (5 bases each). The CDR3 is made up of 13 amino acids. CDR1 GTSNPN and CDR2 SVGIG come from the germline V gene (reference sequence). V was cut by 8 bases and J by 2 bases, with 15 bases left in between. The chain's CDR3 is CARGMAGQETQYF. For the CDR3, the DNA is TGTGCCCGAGGGATGGCAGGGCAAGAGACCCAGTACTTC.

This chain connects TRBV15 to TRBJ1-2, with D unclear. This CDR3 is built from 14 residues. Germline-derived CDR1 and CDR2 are LNHNV and YYDKDF (reference sequence). Trimming removed 1 base at V and 7 bases at J, with 13 bases between. The DNA for the CDR3 is TGTGCCACCAGCAGAGTTCCCGGAGGCGTTGGCTACACCTTC. This sequence encodes CATSRVPGGVGYTF.

The chain links TRBV20-1 to TRBJ1-1, with TRBD1 matching 8 bases. Germline-derived CDR1 and CDR2 are DFQATT and SNEGSKA (reference sequence). CDR3 length: 12 residues. V lost 8 bases to trimming and J lost 3 bases; unmatched junction nucleotides: 5. Here the CDR3 DNA reads TGCAGTACGACAGGGGAGCACACTGAAGCTTTCTTT. Translating gives CSTTGEHTEAFF.

This clonotype was seen only once. The chain has TRBV7-9 and TRBJ2-7, with D possibly matching TRBD1 (6 bases). Trimming left V 5 bases short and J 0 bases short, with 14 bases between. CDR3 length: 15 residues. Germline V gene sequence: CDR1 SEHNR, CDR2 FQNEAQ (reference sequence). This CDR3 reads CASSTGTGSSYEQYF. The CDR3 bases are TGTGCCAGCAGCACAGGGACGGGAAGCTCCTACGAGCAGTACTTC.

The chain is built from TRBV3-1 and TRBJ2-1; 9 nucleotides align to TRBD1. V gave up 1 base and J gave up 10 bases; unmatched junction bases: 11. From germline, CDR1 is LGHDT and CDR2 YNNKEL (reference sequence). This CDR3 contains 16 residues. The CDR3 region is CASSQALPTGGIEQFF. The DNA for the CDR3 is TGTGCCAGCAGCCAAGCCTTGCCGACAGGGGGGATCGAGCAGTTCTTC.

The chain is built from TRBV12-5 and TRBJ1-1; unclear D gene. Trimming removed 4 bases from V and 5 bases from J, with 8 bases in between. The CDR3 is 12 residues long. In germline, CDR1 is LGHNT, CDR2 FRNRAP. CDR3 DNA: TGTGCTAGTGGTTCTCAGAGGACTGAAGCTTTCTTT. This codes for CASGSQRTEAFF.

The DNA of the CDR3 is TGTGCCAGCAGCGGCGTAGGGGGCTACACCTTC. This encodes CASSGVGGYTF. V gene TRBV5-4 combines with J gene TRBJ1-2; no firm D call. V gave up 4 bases and J gave up 8 bases, with 9 bases separating them. Germline CDR1 is SGHNT and CDR2 is YYREEE (reference sequence). This CDR3 contains 11 residues.

This chain links TRBV25-1 with TRBJ2-5; D ambiguous. V lost 0 bases, J lost 8 bases, and 4 bases lay in between. The CDR3 consists of 11 residues. The germline CDR1 and CDR2 sequences are MGHDK and SYGVNS. CDR3 DNA: TGTGCCAGCAGTGAATATGCTACCCAGTACTTC. Translated: CASSEYATQYF.